This TCR beta chain was obtained from a study of identifying expanded T cells in peripheral blood (dated by TCRdb to 2018 to 2020). Some background on the complete study: Separate aliquots of the same genomic DNA pool were sequenced to produce technical replicates, and four replicates were compared in pairs.

Spanning cysteine to phenylalanine, the CDR3 consists of 15 amino acids. Only the CDR3 region is kept as DNA, spanning 45 bases read in frame from base 1. From a lookup of the germline V gene, CDR1 and CDR2 are LGHNA and YSLEER. Relative to germline, V is missing 4 bases and J is missing 7 bases, with 8 bases of the junction outside any gene match. During the collection period, no immune events, such as infections, were documented for the healthy donors. Healthy-donor blood repertoires served as a training cohort to calibrate time-dependent variance in a beta-binomial model of T-cell clone differential abundance. The training cohort comprised approximately 10 healthy donors, 3 female and 7 male. On average the donors were around 45 years old, and their ages spanned 29 to 64 years. Whole blood from each healthy donor was obtained from a commercial supplier and was collected at three time points around 2 weeks apart. Genomic DNA was extracted from unsorted whole blood for immunosequencing.

What the work shows at the level of the full study, not this receptor alone: Variance in clone template counts between approximately 2-week samples significantly increased with total template count across all healthy donors. The binomial model flagged approximately 1.3 differentially abundant clones between technical replicates but 15 to 17 over around 2 weeks and roughly 19 over about 4 weeks. It was expected by the authors that biological variance in healthy repertoires might increase further over much longer intervals, such as months to years. Across all healthy-donor time intervals, the beta-binomial model significantly lowered both the number of clones called differentially abundant and the false-positive rate.

TCRbeta CDR3 regions were profiled with the immunoSEQ Assay using bias-controlled multiplex PCR amplification of genomic DNA. Processing in the source paper ran as follows. The absolute abundance of each unique TCRbeta CDR3 region was quantified after sequences were collapsed and filtered. Differential abundance was assessed using a binomial (Fisher-equivalent) model and a beta-binomial model in which time-dependent variance fitted from healthy donors was added. Any clone with fewer than 5 combined templates was excluded, and a clone was called differentially abundant if its Benjamini-Hochberg FDR was below 0.01. In the beta-binomial model, variance was expressed as a function of the total template count across the two samples, in the form v = (b*log(k)+a)^2. TCRdb stores this immuneACCESS table with in-frame sequences only. Part of the clones is absent; in the studies checked, under half of the shortfall reflects unresolved V genes, and no reason is known for the rest. The V and J calls and clone size are taken from that table; D and trimming were inferred from the DNA. This sample is represented by about 100,000 clones; around 88% of them were singletons. Clones ranked in the top ten supply about 17% of the sample.

Comment on this clone: Its recognized antigen is unknown. No clone much larger than this one lies a single base away; base qualities are absent.

The rearranged segments are TRBV4-3 and TRBJ1-4, with TRBD1 matching 8 junction bases. The sequenced material came from blood. The receptor was derived from a person aged 18 to 75 in good health. The CDR3 region has the sequence CASSPRQGSREKLFF. The DNA sequence follows: TGCGCCAGCAGCCCTAGACAGGGGTCCCGTGAAAAACTGTTTTTT.